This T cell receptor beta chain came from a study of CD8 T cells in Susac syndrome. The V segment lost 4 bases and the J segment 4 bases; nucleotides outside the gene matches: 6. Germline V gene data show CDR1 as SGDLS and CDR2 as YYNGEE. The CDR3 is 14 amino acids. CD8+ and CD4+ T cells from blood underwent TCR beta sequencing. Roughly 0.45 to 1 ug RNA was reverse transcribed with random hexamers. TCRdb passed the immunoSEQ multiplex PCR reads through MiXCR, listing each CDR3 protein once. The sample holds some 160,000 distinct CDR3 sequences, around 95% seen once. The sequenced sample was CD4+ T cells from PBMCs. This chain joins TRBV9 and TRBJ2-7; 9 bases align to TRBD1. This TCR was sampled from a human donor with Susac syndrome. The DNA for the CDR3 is TGTGCCAGCAGCTTGCGGACAGGGGAATACGAGCAGTACTTC. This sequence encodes CASSLRTGEYEQYF.